Below are 3 T cell receptor beta chains sequenced from a single sample in a study of Ad26.COV2.S vaccination and SARS-CoV-2 variants (dated by TCRdb to the early 2020s). The treatment or condition tag for this specimen amounts to: around 19 received Ad26.COV2.S at low or high dose, single or two shots; 5 received placebo; per-sample allocation not given. For vaccine and placebo recipients, the sequenced repertoires came from samples collected on day 63 after the first injection. The library was made by the immunoSEQ multiplex PCR assay. Drawn from immuneACCESS, this table holds only the in-frame rearrangements with V and J called that TCRdb kept. Clones are partly lost; checked studies trace under half to an unresolved V gene and leave the rest unexplained. The sample table lists around 450,000 clones, roughly 88% of them with a count of one. About 4% of the sample is held by the ten biggest clonotypes.

The source material was peripheral blood, sampled in a trial of Ad26.COV2.S vaccine versus placebo. These receptors were taken from a person between 18 and 65 years old who received the Ad26.COV2.S COVID-19 vaccine or a placebo.

The chain has TRBV2 and TRBJ2-1; 7 nucleotides agree with TRBD1. Germline lookup yields CDR1 SNHLY and CDR2 FYNNEI. This CDR3 has 12 amino acids. The junction had 1 base not matched to a gene; V was cut back by 5 bases and J by 6 bases. CDR3 coding DNA: TGTGCCAGCAGTCGACAGGGCAATGAGCAGTTCTTC. This translates into CASSRQGNEQFF.

This sequence joins TRBV6-5 and TRBJ1-1; D is uncertain. Germline V CDR1 and CDR2: MNHEY, SVGAGI. This CDR3 has 14 amino acids. V lost 5 bases to trimming and J lost 1 base, with 11 bases between them. CDR3 sequence (DNA): TGTGCCAGCAGTACTGGACCAGGGAACACTGAAGCTTTCTTT. Protein product: CASSTGPGNTEAFF.

The chain carries TRBV9 and TRBJ2-3, with 10 bases fitting TRBD2. After removal of 0 bases from V and 2 bases from J, the junction contained 9 bases not matched to a gene. Germline V lookup: CDR1 SGDLS, CDR2 YYNGEE. This CDR3 is 18 amino acids long. CDR3 residues: CASSVEMSGGDYTDTQYF. In DNA, the CDR3 is TGTGCCAGCAGCGTAGAGATGAGCGGGGGGGATTACACAGATACGCAGTATTTT.